This TCR beta chain was recovered during a study of cytomegalovirus exposure and HLA in healthy donors. Unmatched junction bases numbered 6, after V lost 3 bases and J lost 3 bases. From germline, CDR1 is SQVTM and CDR2 ANQGSEA. The CDR3 length is 15 residues. Use of 60 Vbeta and 13 Jbeta primers characterized the PCR. The assay was immunoSEQ multiplex PCR, and TCRdb's table has in-frame clones only and misses some. The data include about 110,000 clones; the top ten clones carry approximately 3.7%. Study outcomes and limitations: Earlier analysis found most TCR beta V segments productive about 87% or about 30% of the time. Exclusion applied to some V segments, including TRBV6-2 and TRBV6-3, as they were indistinguishable. Cytomegalovirus-associated TCR beta chains were listed, numbering over 150.

As regards this clone: As yet, its antigen is unknown.

The sequencing input was PBMCs. This chain uses TRBV29-1 with TRBJ2-1; 9 nucleotides line up with TRBD2. This receptor was identified in a man aged 25 to 40 in good health and CMV-seronegative. This CDR3 is CSVEGRGGFYNEQFF. CDR3 in DNA: TGCAGCGTTGAGGGGCGGGGGGGTTTCTACAATGAGCAGTTCTTC.